Below, 16 T cell receptor beta chains from the same sample are listed, as sequenced in a study of OX40 agonist ivuxolimab in advanced cancers. The repertoire was sequenced with immunoSEQ multiplex PCR; TCRdb's copy has only in-frame clones and lacks some. Counted here are under 20,000 clones, 60% to 85% occurring once; the ten biggest clones make up about 33%. The sequencing used CD4+ or CD8+ T cells sorted from blood, collected in a trial of the OX40 agonist ivuxolimab. These receptors were obtained from an adult with an advanced solid tumor such as melanoma, head and neck, liver or kidney cancer.

In its sample, this clone was seen a few times. DNA of the CDR3: TGTGCCACTTCCGGGACAGGGATTGGCTACACCTTC. Amino acids: CATSGTGIGYTF. The V call is TRBV5-4, the J call TRBJ1-2; 9 nucleotides align to TRBD1. CDR3 size: 12 residues. With V trimmed by 9 bases and J by 7 bases, 7 bases remained unmatched. Germline CDR1 SGHNT, CDR2 YYREEE (reference sequence).

The J gene is TRBJ1-1, the V gene TRBV4-1, with D possibly matching TRBD1 (5 bases). This CDR3 has 18 amino acids. V lost 3 bases, J lost 1 base, and 21 bases lay in between. Germline lookup yields CDR1 MGHRA and CDR2 YSYEKL. The CDR3 bases are TGCGCCAGCAGCCACAGGGAGTTGAATCAGGGTCGGAACACTGAAGCTTTCTTT. As protein: CASSHRELNQGRNTEAFF.

The chain carries TRBV5-4 and TRBJ2-5; TRBD2 aligns across 9 bases. Germline values: CDR1 SGHNT, CDR2 YYREEE (reference sequence). J lost 1 base, V lost 4 bases, and 2 bases had no gene match. The CDR3 sequence is 14 residues long. CDR3 DNA sequence: TGTGCCAGCAGCGGGCGGGGGGGCCAAGAGACCCAGTACTTC. Translation gives CASSGRGGQETQYF.

The genes are TRBV9 and TRBJ1-2; possibly TRBD1 for D (5 bases). Per germline, CDR1 SGDLS and CDR2 YYNGEE. V was pared by 3 bases and J by 4 bases, with 19 bases between. The CDR3 covers 16 residues. CDR3 DNA: TGTGCCAGCAGCGCATGGGACGGTGATATGAGCTATGGCTACACCTTC. This sequence encodes CASSAWDGDMSYGYTF.

The rearrangement joins TRBV25-1 to TRBJ2-7; D unclear. Germline V CDR1 and CDR2: MGHDK, SYGVNS. Between the trimmed V and J ends, which lost 2 bases and 3 bases, there was a span of 2 bases. There are 11 residues in the CDR3. CDR3 nucleotides: TGTGCCAGCAGTGAAATCTACGAGCAGTACTTC. Translating gives CASSEIYEQYF.

The chain recombines TRBV16 with TRBJ1-2, with a tentative D call TRBD1 (5 bases). Trimming removed 4 bases at V and 4 bases at J, with 19 bases between. Looked up from germline, CDR1 is KGHSY and CDR2 is FQNENV. The CDR3 is made up of 16 amino acids. The CDR3 loop is CASSRHSGQGTYGYTF. In DNA form, the CDR3 reads TGTGCCAGCAGCCGACACTCGGGGCAGGGAACCTATGGCTACACCTTC. The whole variable domain, remainder taken from reference TRBV16 and TRBJ1-2, is GEEVAQTPKHLVRGEGQKAKLYCAPIKGHSYVFWYQQVLKNEFKFLISFQNENVFDETGMPKERFSAKCLPNSPCSLEIQATKLEDSAVYFCASSRHSGQGTYGYTFGSGTRLTVV.

The chain combines TRBV19 with TRBJ2-1, with D unclear. The germline V and J ends were trimmed by 5 bases and 8 bases, with 7 bases remaining between them. Germline CDR1 is LNHDA and CDR2 is SQIVND (reference sequence). The CDR3 runs to 11 residues. DNA for the CDR3: TGTGCCAGTAGTTCCCGGGATGAGCAGTTCTTC. It translates to CASSSRDEQFF.

This chain connects TRBV11-2 to TRBJ2-7; D may correspond to TRBD1 or TRBD2 (6 bases each). Deletions cut 4 bases from V and 3 bases from J, with 19 bases between. The germline CDR1 and CDR2 sequences are SGHAT and FQNNGV. The CDR3 extends over 16 amino acids. CDR3 bases: TGTGCCAGCAGCTCTCAACGGCGGGACACCTACTACGAGCAGTACTTC. Encoded protein: CASSSQRRDTYYEQYF. Variable domain in full (rest from reference TRBV11-2 and TRBJ2-7): EAGVAQSPRYKIIEKRQSVAFWCNPISGHATLYWYQQILGQGPKLLIQFQNNGVVDDSQLPKDRFSAERLKGVDSTLKIQPAKLEDSAVYLCASSSQRRDTYYEQYFGPGTRLTVT.

To note about this clone: Its ends do not fully match the called genes, so a read error is possible. The chain joins TRBV27 to TRBJ2-1, with D uncertain. Germline V gene lookup returns CDR1 MNHEY and CDR2 SMNVEV (reference sequence). The CDR3 contains 13 residues. DNA for the CDR3: TGTGCCGGCAGTTTACATGGTCTGGATGAGCAGTTCTTC. This translates into CAGSLHGLDEQFF.

The J gene is TRBJ1-1, the V gene TRBV4-1; D uncertain. The V gene lost 3 bases and the J gene lost 11 bases, with 22 bases spanning the gap. The CDR3 has 15 residues. Germline CDR1 MGHRA, CDR2 YSYEKL. The CDR3 coding sequence is TGCGCCAGCAGCCAGCCTGGGTTGACTCGCTCGGGGGCTTTCTTT. Its translation: CASSQPGLTRSGAFF.

This sequence joins TRBV19 and TRBJ1-5; D unclear. Germline lookup yields CDR1 LNHDA and CDR2 SQIVND (reference sequence). Deletions cut 2 bases from V and 1 base from J, with 9 bases between. The CDR3 covers 15 residues. The CDR3 reads CASSIYRVSNQPQHF. Here the CDR3 DNA reads TGTGCCAGTAGTATATATCGGGTCAGCAATCAGCCCCAGCATTTT.

The chain carries TRBV27 and TRBJ1-1, with a weak D call TRBD1 (6 bases). V shed 4 bases and J shed 5 bases, with 14 bases lying between them. The germline V gene encodes CDR1 MNHEY and CDR2 SMNVEV (reference sequence). The CDR3 runs to 14 residues. CDR3 sequence (DNA): TGTGCCAGCAGTTCGAGTCAGGGGTGGACTGAAGCTTTCTTT. Translating it yields CASSSSQGWTEAFF.

In its sample, this clone was seen a few times. The chain joins TRBV7-9 to TRBJ2-7; D is unclear. V lost 5 bases to trimming and J lost 3 bases, with 11 bases between them. This CDR3 spans 13 amino acids. CDR1 SEHNR and CDR2 FQNEAQ come from the germline V gene (reference sequence). CDR3 DNA sequence: TGTGCCAGCAGCCCTGACAACTACTACGAGCAGTACTTC. Its translation is CASSPDNYYEQYF.

The chain combines TRBV5-1 with TRBJ2-5; 10 bases agree with TRBD2. The CDR3 is 14 residues long. The germline CDR1 and CDR2 sequences are SGHRS and YFSETQ. The V segment lost 6 bases and the J segment 3 bases; nucleotides outside the gene matches: 5. CDR3: CASTLGLAEETQYF. The CDR3 coding sequence is TGCGCCAGCACCCTCGGACTAGCGGAAGAGACCCAGTACTTC.

CDR3 coding DNA: TGTGCCAGCAGCTTGGGGACGGCCTTTTATGGCTACACCTTC. This sequence encodes CASSLGTAFYGYTF. This chain joins TRBV7-2 and TRBJ1-2, with D perhaps matching TRBD1 (5 bases). This CDR3 comprises 14 residues. Germline V gene data show CDR1 as SGHTA and CDR2 as FQGNSA. The V end lost 3 bases, the J end lost 5 bases, and 13 bases lay between the germline ends.

The chain employs TRBV6-5 and TRBJ2-2, with D hard to call. CDR1 is MNHEY and CDR2 is SVGAGI in the germline V gene. The CDR3 totals 12 residues. Trimming pared 1 base from V and 4 bases from J, leaving 1 base between. CDR3 bases: TGTGCCAGCAGTTACTTCACCGGGGAGCTGTTTTTT. It codes for CASSYFTGELFF.